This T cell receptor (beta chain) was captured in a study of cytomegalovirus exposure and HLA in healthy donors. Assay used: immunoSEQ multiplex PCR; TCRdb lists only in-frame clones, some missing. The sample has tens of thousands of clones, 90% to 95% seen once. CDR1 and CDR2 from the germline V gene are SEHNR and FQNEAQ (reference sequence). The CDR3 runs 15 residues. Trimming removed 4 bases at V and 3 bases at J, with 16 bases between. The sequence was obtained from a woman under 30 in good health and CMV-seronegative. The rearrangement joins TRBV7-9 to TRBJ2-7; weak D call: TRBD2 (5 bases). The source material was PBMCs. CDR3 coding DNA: TGTGCCAGCAGCTCCCAGACGGGGAACCTCTACGAGCAGTACTTC. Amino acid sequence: CASSSQTGNLYEQYF.